The 14 T cell receptor beta chains below were found in one sample sequenced in a study of T cells after yellow fever vaccination (dated by TCRdb to between 2018 and 2020). The intended sense of this specimen's treatment or condition label: live attenuated yellow fever vaccine strain. The library came from 5' RACE. Sequencing was carried out with an Illumina NovaSeq 6000. The public reads were reprocessed in TCRdb via fastp at Q25 and MiXCR, keeping in-frame beta chains. Identical CDR3 proteins give one entry, which carries the most common genes and DNA. Across this sample there are more than 300,000 distinct CDR3 sequences, with 9.5% to 12% seen only once. Together, the top ten hold about 3.3% of the sample. Sequenced material: CD4+ T cells sorted from PBMCs, taken 45 days after the yellow fever booster vaccination. These receptors originate from a man aged 18 to 29 who received the YFV17D yellow fever vaccine.

This clonotype appeared many times. J is TRBJ2-5 and V is TRBV12-2; the table calls TRBD1, which could not be checked here. TRBV12-2 is a pseudogene locus. The CDR3 runs 12 residues. This CDR3 is CASRLQGETQYF. In DNA form, the CDR3 reads TGTGCAAGTCGCTTACAGGGAGAGACCCAGTACTTC.

The CDR3 is CASTTLAGGKNTGELFF. The CDR3 region has the DNA TGTGCCAGCACCACTCTAGCGGGGGGGAAGAACACCGGGGAGCTGTTTTTT. The V and J genes are TRBV6-2 or TRBV6-3 and TRBJ2-2, with 12 bases matching TRBD2. Germline values: CDR1 MNHEY, CDR2 SVGEGT. The V segment lost 7 bases and the J segment 1 base; nucleotides outside the gene matches: 7. There are 17 residues in the CDR3.

The J gene is TRBJ1-2, the V gene TRBV3-2; the DNA was not used to check the table's D call, TRBD1. TRBV3-2 constitutes a pseudogene. The CDR3 runs to 14 residues. The CDR3 sequence is CASSQVRDQAGYTF. CDR3 sequence (DNA): TGTGCCAGCAGCCAAGTTAGGGACCAGGCTGGCTACACCTTC.

This clonotype has only a few counts. The chain carries TRBV5-1 and TRBJ1-1, with TRBD1 matching 9 bases. V lost 3 bases to trimming and J lost 5 bases; unmatched junction nucleotides: 5. Germline loops: CDR1 SGHRS, CDR2 YFSETQ. This CDR3 comprises 14 residues. The CDR3 sequence is CASSSGTGQTEAFF. The CDR3 nucleotides are TGCGCCAGCAGCTCCGGGACAGGGCAAACTGAAGCTTTCTTT. The whole variable domain, remainder taken from reference TRBV5-1 and TRBJ1-1, is KAGVTQTPRYLIKTRGQQVTLSCSPISGHRSVSWYQQTPGQGLQFLFEYFSETQRNKGNFPGRFSGRQFSNSRSEMNVSTLELGDSALYLCASSSGTGQTEAFFGQGTRLTVV.

This clonotype was detected only a few times. The rearrangement links TRBV19 to TRBJ1-2; TRBD1 might be the D (5 bases). Per germline, CDR1 LNHDA and CDR2 SQIVND (reference sequence). The V end lost 2 bases, the J end lost 4 bases, and 8 bases lay between the germline ends. The CDR3 covers 13 residues. This CDR3 is CASSITQGYGYTF. The CDR3 nucleotides are TGTGCCAGTAGTATAACCCAGGGCTATGGCTACACCTTC.

V is TRBV12-3 or TRBV12-4 and J is TRBJ1-2, with no clear D. There are 12 residues in the CDR3. Trimming removed 6 bases at V and 1 base at J, with 6 bases between. In DNA form, the CDR3 reads TGTGCCAGCAGAGACCTTAACTATGGCTACACCTTC. As protein: CASRDLNYGYTF.

This clonotype appeared many times. V is TRBV7-3 and J is TRBJ2-1; D is tentatively TRBD1 or TRBD2 (7 bases each). The CDR3 has 18 residues. CDR1 and CDR2 from the germline V gene are SGHTA and FQGTGA. Trimming stripped 0 bases from V and 0 bases from J, with 15 bases between. CDR3 nucleotide sequence: TGTGCCAGCAGCTTAACCAGGGGGGGCCCGAGCTCCTACAATGAGCAGTTCTTC. Translation gives CASSLTRGGPSSYNEQFF.

This clonotype was observed a handful of times. The genes are TRBV19 and TRBJ1-2; TRBD1 matches at 9 bases. With V trimmed by 5 bases and J by 7 bases, 17 bases remained unmatched. CDR3 length: 17 residues. Germline-derived CDR1 and CDR2 are LNHDA and SQIVND (reference sequence). The CDR3 sequence is CASSDSGQGRWIGGYTF. Written as DNA, the CDR3 is TGTGCCAGTAGTGACTCCGGACAGGGGAGGTGGATCGGTGGCTACACCTTC.

This clonotype was seen a handful of times. V gene TRBV7-9 combines with J gene TRBJ2-3, with TRBD1 matching 10 bases. The J segment lost 9 bases and the V segment lost 1 base, leaving 19 bases of the junction unmatched. CDR3 length: 19 residues. Germline values: CDR1 SEHNR, CDR2 FQNEAQ (reference sequence). The CDR3 protein is CASSLGVVWDRGQSGTQYF. The CDR3 nucleotides are TGTGCCAGCAGCTTAGGAGTGGTGTGGGACAGGGGACAGTCGGGGACGCAGTATTTT.

The V gene is TRBV28, the J gene TRBJ2-3; D is undetermined. Deletions cut 11 bases from V and 2 bases from J, with 17 bases between. CDR3 size: 14 residues. Germline CDR1 reads MDHEN; CDR2 reads SYDVKM. The CDR3 loop is CAATRRTFTDTQYF. Here the CDR3 DNA reads TGTGCCGCGACCCGGAGAACCTTCACAGATACGCAGTATTTT. The entire variable domain, with the rest obtained from reference TRBV28 and TRBJ2-3, is as follows: DVKVTQSSRYLVKRTGEKVFLECVQDMDHENMFWYRQDPGLGLRLIYFSYDVKMKEKGDIPEGYSVSREKKERFSLILESASTNQTSMYLCAATRRTFTDTQYFGPGTRLTVL.

The table lists this clonotype with a few counts. The rearrangement links TRBV9 to TRBJ1-1; D not resolved. The V gene lost 4 bases and the J gene lost 5 bases, with 12 bases spanning the gap. From germline, CDR1 is SGDLS and CDR2 YYNGEE. This CDR3 has 13 residues. The chain's CDR3 is CASSRRVETEAFF. The CDR3 DNA reads TGTGCCAGCAGCAGGAGGGTTGAGACTGAAGCTTTCTTT.

There are a few counts of this clonotype. V is TRBV7-2 and J is TRBJ1-2, with a possible D match to TRBD1 (6 bases). The CDR3 consists of 15 residues. Trimming removed 5 bases from V and 2 bases from J, with 15 bases in between. The V gene's germline CDR1 is SGHTA and CDR2 FQGNSA. As DNA, the CDR3 is TGTGCCAGCAGCCCCGAGGGGGTATTGAACTATGGCTACACCTTC. It encodes CASSPEGVLNYGYTF.

The chain has TRBV28 and TRBJ2-7, with D maybe TRBD1 (5 bases). Trimming stripped 6 bases from V and 3 bases from J, with 30 bases between. The CDR3 covers 19 residues. Germline values: CDR1 MDHEN, CDR2 SYDVKM. The CDR3 spells CASSPLPRVLRGSDYEQYV. Here the CDR3 DNA reads TGTGCCAGCAGCCCTCTGCCACGGGTTTTAAGGGGCAGTGACTACGAGCAGTACGTC.

The chain has TRBV6-2 or TRBV6-3 and TRBJ1-4, with 9 bases identical to TRBD1. Germline assignment: CDR1 MNHEY and CDR2 SVGEGT. The CDR3 covers 14 residues. The V segment lost 10 bases and the J segment 7 bases; nucleotides outside the gene matches: 10. The CDR3: CATEKQGASEKLFF. The CDR3 nucleotides read TGTGCCACCGAGAAACAGGGGGCGAGTGAAAAACTGTTTTTT.